This T cell receptor (beta chain) is drawn from a study of CD8+ T cells in alopecia areata (dated by TCRdb to 2017 to 2018). For context, the study as a whole: The treated patients, all with moderate-to-severe alopecia areata, were enrolled in an open-label pilot trial of oral tofacitinib given at 5 to 10 mg twice daily. Tofacitinib was given for 6 to 18 months, followed by 6 months of follow-up off drug to assess delayed response and recurrence. For the treated patients, the SALT score, which quantifies what percentage of scalp surface area is affected, served as the measure of disease severity. The study used high-throughput TCRbeta sequencing to examine T cell clonal expansion in alopecia areata, in both the C3H/HeJ mouse model and human patients. In humans, TCRbeta sequencing was performed on scalp tissue and on sorted CD4+ and CD8+ peripheral blood T cells from healthy controls and from patients with patchy or totalis/universalis alopecia areata. Biopsies were taken from tofacitinib-treated patients at baseline and again at 4 and 24 weeks into treatment, and several of those patients also had a later scalp biopsy. Clonality in the scalp was compared among normal scalp (n=4), patchy alopecia areata scalp (n=8), and alopecia totalis/universalis scalp (n=8). RNA was extracted with the PAXgene miRNA kit for fixed scalp, the miRNeasy kit for PBMCs, and the RNeasy kit for mouse skin. immunoSEQ multiplex PCR using 35 Vbeta forward primers and 13 Jbeta reverse primers was used to amplify TCRbeta CDR3 regions.

The method behind the library was the immunoSEQ multiplex PCR assay. RNA was extracted from all samples and reverse transcribed into cDNA, which served as template for TCR sequencing. First-strand cDNA was synthesized with SuperScript III using a 2:1 mix of oligo-dT and random hexamers. A synthetic immune receptor repertoire was used to assess amplification bias, and residual bias was removed computationally. For the original study's pipeline: Raw reads were preprocessed to remove errors, and CDR3 was defined by IMGT conventions from the conserved cysteine to phenylalanine. Clonality was calculated as 1 minus Shannon entropy normalized by log2 of the number of productive unique TCRs. Whether scalp clones were CD4 or CD8 was inferred by matching scalp TCRbeta sequences against CD4 and CD8 repertoires sorted from blood. Entries here come from immuneACCESS through TCRdb and include only in-frame sequences with V and J called. Some clones fail to appear in such tables; in the studies checked, an unresolved V gene covers under half of the shortfall, and the cause of the remainder is unknown. That table supplies the V and J calls and clone size; D and trimming were determined from the DNA. Recorded for this sample are around 200,000 clones; around three fifths of them occurred a single time. The top ten constitute roughly 12% of the sample.

What the time point label conveys for this sample: 24 weeks on oral tofacitinib. The treatment or condition label on this specimen signifies: oral pan-JAK inhibitor, 5-10 mg twice daily. Peripheral blood and lesional scalp punch biopsies were obtained from patients with alopecia areata. PBMCs were separated by density centrifugation and stained for CD3, CD4 and CD8, after which CD4+ and CD8+ T cells were sorted on a FACSAria. General conclusions and limits of the study: Compared with normal scalp, lesional scalp, particularly in alopecia totalis/universalis, had higher clonality and more expanded CD8+ clones, which suggests antigenic drive. Many expanded lesional clones persisted in scalp and blood during tofacitinib treatment, which may partly explain relapse after stopping treatment. Because the treated cohort was small and had just a single nonresponder, larger studies are needed to establish links between baseline CD8+ expansion and response. With tofacitinib, both scalp clonality and the number of expanded CD8+ clones among the top 100 scalp clones went down significantly. Compared with mice, TCR sequences shared between patients were less clear, possibly partly because of HLA diversity across the patient population. Resident alphabeta T cells in normal human skin are also sequenced, complicating scalp TCR repertoire analysis, unlike mouse skin dominated by gammadelta T cells.

Turning to this clone: Its target antigen remains unknown. Nothing much larger sits one base from this clone, and base qualities are not available.

The cysteine opens and the phenylalanine closes a CDR3 of 15 amino acids. Only the CDR3 DNA is retained, 45 bases long and in frame from the first base. Looking up the germline V gene yields CDR1 SGHVS and CDR2 FNYEAQ. At the junction V is shortened by 1 base and J by 5 bases; bases outside the gene matches: 7. The sequence came from a human donor with alopecia areata. The chain employs TRBV7-6 and TRBJ2-5; 7 central bases correspond to TRBD2. Sequencing was performed on CD8+ T cells sorted from blood, taken at week 24, from a patient treated with tofacitinib. The CDR3 is CASSLVGGSGETQYF. The DNA sequence is TGTGCCAGCAGCTTAGTAGGTGGTAGCGGGGAGACCCAGTACTTC.